These 3 T cell receptor beta chains originate from one sample sequenced in a study of shared clonotypes between healthy human individuals (dated by TCRdb to about 2020). The method behind the library was the immunoSEQ multiplex PCR assay. Imported from immuneACCESS, the table was reduced by TCRdb to in-frame sequences with V and J called. These copies leave out some clones; in studies compared against another copy, an unresolved V gene accounts for under half, and the cause of the remainder is not known. Present in this sample are over a million clones, around 97% of which were seen just once. Of the sample, approximately 1% is held by the ten largest clones. Sequencing used naive CD4+ T cells sorted from blood. Reading the label with the study, this specimen's cell subset or site is: CD45RA+ positively selected. These receptors came from a man aged 25-40 years in good health.

The V and J genes are TRBV28 and TRBJ1-1; the match to TRBD1 covers 8 bases. The CDR3 totals 15 residues. Germline CDR1 is MDHEN and CDR2 is SYDVKM. The junction had 5 bases not matched to a gene; V was cut back by 2 bases and J by 3 bases. The CDR3 sequence is CASSLPGGLDTEAFF. The CDR3 coding sequence is TGTGCCAGCAGTTTACCAGGGGGCCTGGACACTGAAGCTTTCTTT. Supplemented by reference TRBV28 and TRBJ1-1, the full variable domain reads DVKVTQSSRYLVKRTGEKVFLECVQDMDHENMFWYRQDPGLGLRLIYFSYDVKMKEKGDIPEGYSVSREKKERFSLILESASTNQTSMYLCASSLPGGLDTEAFFGQGTRLTVV.

The V and J genes are TRBV6-5 and TRBJ2-1; D may be TRBD2 (6 bases). The CDR3 consists of 15 residues. Germline assignment: CDR1 MNHEY and CDR2 SVGAGI. V was cut by 5 bases and J by 6 bases, with 17 bases left in between. The CDR3 nucleotides are TGTGCCAGCAGTACCGGAGGGGCGCCCCTCAATGAGCAGTTCTTC. Its translation: CASSTGGAPLNEQFF.

In nucleotides, the CDR3 is TGCAGCGTTGGGGGTGGAGGGGGCGTAGGGGATGAGCAGTTCTTC. Amino acids: CSVGGGGGVGDEQFF. The chain is built from TRBV29-1 and TRBJ2-1, with D possibly being TRBD1 (7 bases). The V and J ends lost 4 bases and 8 bases respectively, with 21 bases between them. CDR3 length equals 15 residues. Germline V lookup: CDR1 SQVTM, CDR2 ANQGSEA.